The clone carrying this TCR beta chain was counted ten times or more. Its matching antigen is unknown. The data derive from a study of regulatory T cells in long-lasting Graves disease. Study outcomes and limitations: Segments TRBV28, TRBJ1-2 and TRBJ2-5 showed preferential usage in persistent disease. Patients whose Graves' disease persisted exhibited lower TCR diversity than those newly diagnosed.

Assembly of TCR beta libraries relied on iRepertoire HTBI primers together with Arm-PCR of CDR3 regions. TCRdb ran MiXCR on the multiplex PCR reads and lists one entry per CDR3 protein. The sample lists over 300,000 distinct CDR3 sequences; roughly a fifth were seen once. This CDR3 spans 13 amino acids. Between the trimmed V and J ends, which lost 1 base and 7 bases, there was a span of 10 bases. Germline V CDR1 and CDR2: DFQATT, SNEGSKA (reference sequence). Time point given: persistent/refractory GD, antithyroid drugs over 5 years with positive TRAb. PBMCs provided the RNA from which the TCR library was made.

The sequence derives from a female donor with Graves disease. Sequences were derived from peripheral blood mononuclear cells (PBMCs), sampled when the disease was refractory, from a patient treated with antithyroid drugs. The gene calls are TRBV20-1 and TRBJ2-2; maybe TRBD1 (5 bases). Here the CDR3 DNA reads TGCAGTGCTAGAGTAGGGGCTGACGGGGAGCTGTTTTTT. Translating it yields CSARVGADGELFF.